These T cell receptor beta chains were read from a single sample in a study of T cell responses to AZD1222 COVID-19 vaccine. Produced via immunoSEQ multiplex PCR; TCRdb's table is partial and in-frame only. The sample holds 150,000 or so clones, approximately 91% seen once. This specimen was peripheral blood, taken 28 days after the second AZD1222 dose. These receptors were collected from an adult who received the AZD1222 COVID-19 vaccine. The CDR3 runs from the conserved cysteine through the conserved F or W. The D gene is left open where the match is weak. Clone size appears in some rows only: once, few, many, or a class for an expanded clone.

-	-	15	TRBV19	TRBJ2-1	CASNTAVSSYNEQFF	TGTGCCAGTAATACAGCAGTCTCCTCCTACAATGAGCAGTTCTTC
-	-	15	TRBV18	TRBJ1-2	CASSPSQGRSYGYTF	TGTGCCAGCTCACCATCCCAGGGACGCTCCTATGGCTACACCTTC
TRBD1	-	16	TRBV5-8	TRBJ1-2	CASVARQGGHYYGYTF	TGTGCCAGTGTTGCTCGACAGGGGGGGCATTACTATGGCTACACCTTC
-	once	15	TRBV7-2	TRBJ2-7	CASSLVGGATDEQYF	TGTGCCAGCAGCTTAGTTGGAGGGGCGACTGATGAGCAGTACTTC
TRBD1	-	14	TRBV11-3	TRBJ1-4	CASSVTGGGEKLFF	TGTGCCAGCAGCGTGACAGGGGGCGGGGAAAAACTGTTTTTT
-	-	16	TRBV29-1	TRBJ1-1	CSVGGRGGRLNTEAFF	TGCAGCGTTGGAGGACGAGGGGGGCGTTTGAACACTGAAGCTTTCTTT
TRBD2	-	17	TRBV29-1	TRBJ2-7	CSVIKREEKTLYYEQYF	TGCAGCGTTATTAAGCGGGAGGAAAAAACCCTTTACTACGAGCAGTACTTC
-	-	14	TRBV6-5	TRBJ2-7	CASSYSGQSYEQYF	TGTGCCAGCAGTTACTCAGGACAGAGCTACGAGCAGTACTTC
TRBD1	-	16	TRBV15	TRBJ2-1	CATSRVQSSRGLEQFF	TGTGCCACCAGCAGAGTTCAATCCTCCAGGGGGCTTGAGCAGTTCTTC
-	-	14	TRBV4-3	TRBJ1-2	CASSPRPANYGYTF	TGCGCCAGCAGCCCCCGCCCGGCTAACTATGGCTACACCTTC
TRBD1	-	15	TRBV6-5	TRBJ2-7	CASSYGQGASYEQYF	TGTGCCAGCAGTTACGGGCAGGGGGCGAGCTACGAGCAGTACTTC
TRBD1	once	13	TRBV12-5	TRBJ1-1	CASGWTGGPEAFF	TGTGCTAGTGGGTGGACAGGGGGTCCTGAAGCTTTCTTT
-	-	12	TRBV12-3/TRBV12-4	TRBJ1-6	CASRGPNSPLHF	TGTGCCAGCAGGGGTCCCAATTCACCCCTCCACTTT
-	few	12	TRBV29-1	TRBJ2-1	CSVELRDNEQFF	TGCAGCGTTGAACTTCGGGACAATGAGCAGTTCTTC
TRBD2	-	18	TRBV19	TRBJ2-6	CASSILLAGGPGANVLTF	TGTGCCAGTAGTATTCTGCTAGCGGGGGGGCCTGGGGCCAACGTCCTGACTTTC
-	-	19	TRBV14	TRBJ2-1	CASSQDLGRDRNSYNEQFF	TGTGCCAGCAGCCAAGATCTCGGGCGAGACAGAAACTCCTACAATGAGCAGTTCTTC
TRBD1	-	15	TRBV19	TRBJ1-4	CASSTHGQGDEKLFF	TGTGCCAGTAGTACCCATGGACAGGGGGATGAAAAACTGTTTTTT
TRBD2	-	15	TRBV5-1	TRBJ2-3	CASSLGGRRGDTQYF	TGCGCCAGCAGCTTGGGCGGGAGGAGAGGAGATACGCAGTATTTT
-	once	14	TRBV4-1	TRBJ2-7	CASSQAGTTYEQYF	TGCGCCAGCAGCCAAGCGGGGACAACCTACGAGCAGTACTTC
TRBD1	-	15	TRBV19	TRBJ2-7	CASRTPGTGEYEQYF	TGTGCCAGTAGGACACCCGGGACAGGGGAGTACGAGCAGTACTTC
-	few	14	TRBV4-1	TRBJ1-1	CASSLVTVNTEAFF	TGCGCCAGCAGCCTCGTGACGGTGAACACTGAAGCTTTCTTT
-	-	15	TRBV11-2	TRBJ1-5	CASSPTTGSNQPQHF	TGTGCCAGCAGCCCTACTACAGGGAGCAATCAGCCCCAGCATTTT
-	-	16	TRBV5-6	TRBJ1-1	CASSHPSLRVNTEAFF	TGTGCCAGCAGCCACCCCAGCCTAAGGGTGAACACTGAAGCTTTCTTT
TRBD2	-	16	TRBV3-1/TRBV3-2	TRBJ2-5	CASSLLTSGGQETQYF	TGTGCCAGCAGCCTACTGACTAGCGGGGGGCAGGAGACCCAGTACTTC
TRBD1	-	14	TRBV7-3	TRBJ2-1	CASSEGANYNEQFF	TGTGCCAGCAGCGAGGGGGCGAATTACAATGAGCAGTTCTTC
TRBD2	once	16	TRBV13	TRBJ2-7	CASSGITSGRAYEQYF	TGTGCCAGCAGCGGAATCACTAGCGGGAGGGCCTACGAGCAGTACTTC
-	-	15	TRBV11-2	TRBJ1-3	CASSLDGSFGNTIYF	TGTGCCAGCAGCTTAGATGGGAGCTTTGGAAACACCATATATTTT
TRBD2	few	16	TRBV7-2	TRBJ2-1	CASRGLAGDRYNEQFF	TGTGCCAGCAGAGGACTAGCGGGAGATCGGTACAATGAGCAGTTCTTC
-	-	11	TRBV10-1	TRBJ2-1	CASRDLDKQFF	TGCGCCAGCAGAGACCTAGACAAGCAGTTCTTC
-	-	14	TRBV5-1	TRBJ2-3	CASSLGLRTDTQYF	TGCGCCAGCAGCTTGGGACTGCGCACAGATACGCAGTATTTT
-	-	12	TRBV12-1	TRBJ2-5	CASSLQGETQYF	TGTGCCAGCAGCTTGCAGGGGGAGACCCAGTACTTC
TRBD2	-	15	TRBV5-4	TRBJ2-5	CASSFLASGKETQYF	TGTGCCAGCAGCTTCTTAGCTAGCGGTAAAGAGACCCAGTACTTC
TRBD1	-	13	TRBV6-5	TRBJ2-1	CARDRNFYNEQFF	TGTGCCAGGGACAGGAACTTTTACAATGAGCAGTTCTTC
-	-	17	TRBV4-1	TRBJ2-4	CASSQEGYSGRENIQYF	TGCGCCAGCAGCCAAGAGGGGTATTCAGGGCGGGAAAACATTCAGTACTTC
-	-	13	TRBV7-3	TRBJ2-1	CASSLSGAWEQFF	TGTGCCAGCAGCTTAAGTGGGGCCTGGGAGCAGTTCTTC
-	once	13	TRBV2	TRBJ2-7	CASSNGNSYEQYF	TGTGCCAGTAGTAACGGCAACTCCTACGAGCAGTACTTC
TRBD1	-	14	TRBV6-6	TRBJ2-7	CASMPPGQHQGQYF	TGTGCCAGCATGCCACCGGGACAGCATCAGGGGCAGTACTTC
TRBD1	-	13	TRBV12-3/TRBV12-4	TRBJ2-7	CASSLLQGVEQYF	TGTGCCAGCAGTTTGCTACAGGGGGTCGAGCAGTACTTC
-	-	14	TRBV5-5	TRBJ1-6	CASSLGAVHSPLHF	TGTGCCAGCAGCTTGGGGGCAGTTCATTCACCCCTCCACTTT
-	-	15	TRBV5-5	TRBJ2-7	CASSLAGVDSYEQYF	TGTGCCAGCAGCTTGGCGGGGGTGGACTCCTACGAGCAGTACTTC
TRBD2	-	16	TRBV7-2	TRBJ2-1	CASSAYLAGVYNEQFF	TGTGCCAGCAGCGCATACCTAGCGGGGGTCTACAATGAGCAGTTCTTC
TRBD2	-	14	TRBV6-4	TRBJ2-1	CASSWTSGHNEQFF	TGTGCCAGCAGTTGGACTAGCGGACACAATGAGCAGTTCTTC
-	-	16	TRBV6-4	TRBJ2-6	CASSDSGSSGANVLTF	TGTGCCAGCAGTGACTCAGGGTCCTCTGGGGCCAACGTCCTGACTTTC
TRBD1	-	20	TRBV5-1	TRBJ2-7	CASSSLLTGFLLSLGYEQYF	TGCGCCAGCAGCTCTCTTCTGACAGGGTTCCTCTTGAGCCTTGGGTACGAGCAGTACTTC
-	-	16	TRBV19	TRBJ2-3	CASSIRSTGGTDTQYF	TGTGCCAGTAGTATAAGGTCCACGGGGGGCACAGATACGCAGTATTTT
-	-	13	TRBV12-2	TRBJ2-5	CASRLRRGETQYF	TGTGCAAGTCGCTTAAGGAGGGGTGAGACCCAGTACTTC
TRBD1	-	15	TRBV7-6	TRBJ2-5	CASTQNRGLGETQYF	TGTGCCAGCACTCAAAACAGGGGGTTGGGGGAGACCCAGTACTTC
-	-	14	TRBV9	TRBJ1-2	CASSVGLGWDGYTF	TGTGCCAGCAGCGTAGGTCTGGGGTGGGATGGCTACACCTTC
TRBD1	-	14	TRBV12-5	TRBJ2-5	CASGSDRGRETQYF	TGTGCTAGTGGTTCGGACAGGGGGCGCGAGACCCAGTACTTC
-	-	12	TRBV27	TRBJ1-1	CARTGCPTEAFF	TGTGCCAGGACAGGTTGTCCCACTGAAGCTTTCTTT
-	-	15	TRBV19	TRBJ2-4	CASSIGGQPGGIQYF	TGTGCCAGTAGTATAGGTGGTCAGCCCGGAGGCATTCAGTACTTC
-	-	15	TRBV7-9	TRBJ1-1	CASSLTSGSNTEAFF	TGTGCCAGCAGTCTAACCTCCGGGAGCAACACTGAAGCTTTCTTT
-	-	14	TRBV6-5	TRBJ2-2	CASSYSGRPGELFF	TGTGCCAGCAGTTACTCGGGAAGGCCCGGGGAGCTGTTTTTT
-	-	16	TRBV27	TRBJ1-2	CASRPVGRSPNYGYTF	TGTGCCAGCAGACCCGTGGGGAGGAGCCCGAACTATGGCTACACCTTC
-	-	11	TRBV2	TRBJ1-2	CARGTAYGYTF	TGTGCCAGGGGGACGGCTTATGGCTACACCTTC